These 8 T cell receptor beta chains were all obtained from the same sample, sequenced in a study of blood T cells in healthy people across ages. Then a second PCR, running about 6 to 11 cycles, was carried out with a sample-barcoded 5' primer and a J-beta primer mix. TCRdb itself ran the 5' RACE reads through MiXCR, one entry per CDR3 protein. The repertoire holds approximately 1,700,000 distinct CDR3 sequences, with around 42% as singletons. Input material: blood. The receptors derive from a human donor in good health.

V usage is TRBV11-3 and J usage is TRBJ2-1; D may be TRBD2 (6 bases). Trimming took off 4 bases at V and 0 bases at J, with 10 bases between the two ends. There are 15 residues in the CDR3. From germline, CDR1 is SGHNT and CDR2 YENEEA. CDR3 in amino acids: CASSSRAGSYNEQFF. The DNA of the CDR3 is TGTGCCAGCAGCTCTAGAGCGGGCTCCTACAATGAGCAGTTCTTC.

The chain combines TRBV7-2 with TRBJ1-2; D remains unclear. The V end was cut by 3 bases, the J end by 7 bases, with 9 bases between. The CDR3 runs 12 residues. CDR1 is SGHTA and CDR2 is FQGNSA in the germline V gene. CDR3 sequence (DNA): TGTGCCAGCAGCTTTTATTCGGCTGGCTACACCTTC. It encodes CASSFYSAGYTF.

V usage is TRBV7-9 and J usage is TRBJ1-6; D gene uncertain. Germline V lookup: CDR1 SEHNR, CDR2 FQNEAQ (reference sequence). Between the trimmed V and J ends, which lost 1 base and 6 bases, there was a span of 10 bases. The CDR3 is made up of 15 amino acids. CDR3 sequence (DNA): TGTGCCAGCAGCTTAGTAGCAGACTCTAATTCACCCCTCCACTTT. This encodes CASSLVADSNSPLHF.

Concerning this clonotype itself: The junction and the germline gene differ at one end; a read error may be behind it. The chain employs TRBV7-3 and TRBJ1-1; D may be TRBD1 (5 bases). In germline, CDR1 is SGHTA, CDR2 FQGTGA. This CDR3 is built from 16 residues. In DNA form, the CDR3 reads TGTGCCATCAGCGATGAACCGGGACCGACATCGTCTGAAGCTTTCTTT. Protein sequence: CAISDEPGPTSSEAFF. The full variable domain, in which reference TRBV7-3 and TRBJ1-1 provide the parts outside the CDR3, is GAGVSQTPSNKVTEKGKYVELRCDPISGHTALYWYRQSLGQGPEFLIYFQGTGAADDSGLPNDRFFAVRPEGSVSTLKIQRTERGDSAVYLCAISDEPGPTSSEAFFGQGTRLTVV.

In DNA, the CDR3 is TGTGCCAGCAGTTTACGACAGGCCGGTGGTTCACCCCTCCACTTT. As protein: CASSLRQAGGSPLHF. J is TRBJ1-6 and V is TRBV28; tentative D call: TRBD1 (6 bases). Germline CDR1 MDHEN, CDR2 SYDVKM. This CDR3 spans 15 amino acids. V lost 2 bases and J lost 9, with 14 bases in between.

This rearrangement joins TRBV7-9 to TRBJ1-2; D may be TRBD1 (5 bases). This CDR3 spans 14 amino acids. Between the trimmed V and J ends, which lost 8 bases and 7 bases, there was a span of 20 bases. CDR1 and CDR2 (germline): SEHNR, FQNEAQ (reference sequence). The CDR3 is CASSLGTGLSGYTF. The CDR3 region has the DNA TGTGCCAGCTCCCTCGGCACAGGACTATCTGGCTACACCTTC.

This clonotype appeared a few times. This chain uses TRBV30 with TRBJ2-5; D uncertain. The V gene's germline CDR1 is GTSNPN and CDR2 SVGIG (reference sequence). V shed 4 bases and J shed 7 bases, with 10 bases lying between them. The CDR3 contains 11 residues. The CDR3, as DNA: TGTGCCTGGAATCCCTCGGGGACCCAGTACTTC. It codes for CAWNPSGTQYF.

The genes are TRBV20-1 and TRBJ1-2; TRBD1 is a possible D gene (5 bases). Trimming removed 2 bases from V and 8 bases from J, with 18 bases in between. Germline V lookup: CDR1 DFQATT, CDR2 SNEGSKA (reference sequence). The CDR3 totals 14 residues. CDR3 region: CSARSLGRSEGYTF. For the CDR3, the DNA is TGCAGTGCTAGATCATTGGGACGCAGCGAGGGCTACACCTTC.